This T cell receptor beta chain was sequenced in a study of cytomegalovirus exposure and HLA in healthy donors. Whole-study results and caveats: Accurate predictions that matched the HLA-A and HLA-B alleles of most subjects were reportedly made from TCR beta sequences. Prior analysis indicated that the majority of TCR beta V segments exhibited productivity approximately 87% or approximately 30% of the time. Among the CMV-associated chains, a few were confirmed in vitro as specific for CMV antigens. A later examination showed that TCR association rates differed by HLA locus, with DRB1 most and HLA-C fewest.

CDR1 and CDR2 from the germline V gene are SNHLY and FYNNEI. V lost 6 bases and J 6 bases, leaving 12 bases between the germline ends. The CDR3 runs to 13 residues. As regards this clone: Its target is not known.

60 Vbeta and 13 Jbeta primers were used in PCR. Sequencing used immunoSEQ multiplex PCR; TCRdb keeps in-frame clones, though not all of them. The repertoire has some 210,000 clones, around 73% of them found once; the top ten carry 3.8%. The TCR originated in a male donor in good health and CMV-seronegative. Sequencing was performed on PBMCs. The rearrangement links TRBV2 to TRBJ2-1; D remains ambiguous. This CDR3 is CASSFEHRNEQFF. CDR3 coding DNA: TGTGCCAGCAGCTTCGAACATCGCAATGAGCAGTTCTTC.